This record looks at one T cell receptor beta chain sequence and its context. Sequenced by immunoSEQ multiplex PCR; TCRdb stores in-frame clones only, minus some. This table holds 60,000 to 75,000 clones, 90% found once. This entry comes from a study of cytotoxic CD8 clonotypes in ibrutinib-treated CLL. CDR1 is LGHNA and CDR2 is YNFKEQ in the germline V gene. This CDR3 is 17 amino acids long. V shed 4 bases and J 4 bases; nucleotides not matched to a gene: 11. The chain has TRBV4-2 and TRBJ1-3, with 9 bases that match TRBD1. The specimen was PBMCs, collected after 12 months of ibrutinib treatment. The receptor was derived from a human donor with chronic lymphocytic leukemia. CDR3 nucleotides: TGTGCCAGCAGCCGATCAATGGACAGGGGTAACGGAAACACCATATATTTT. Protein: CASSRSMDRGNGNTIYF.